Given below is one TCR beta chain in context. The target antigen is unknown. These data are taken from a study of blood T cells in healthy people across ages. Study at large: Template switching retrieved approximately one barcoded beta molecule for each two T cells. General study findings and limits: Diversity estimated from one million T cells was considered an underestimate.

Researchers collected roughly 9.8 milliliters of peripheral blood from every single donor. Trimming took 6 bases from V and 5 from J, leaving 31 bases between them. The CDR3 spans 18 residues. CDR1 is DFQATT, CDR2 SNEGSKA, per germline (reference sequence). A second PCR, run for roughly 7 to 12 cycles, used a sample-barcoded 5' primer plus a J-beta primer mix. A template-switch adaptor with 12 random nucleotides tagged each cDNA molecule. TCRdb reprocessed the 5' RACE reads with MiXCR, giving one entry per CDR3 protein. The sample includes 800,000 or so distinct CDR3 sequences, roughly 60% of them seen just once.

The V call is TRBV20-1, the J call TRBJ1-1; D possibly corresponds to TRBD1 (6 bases). Sequencing used blood. This receptor was taken from a man aged 25-45 years in good health. CDR3 sequence (DNA): TGCAGTGCCCCGTCGCGTCTCCGTGGGGGGGGCGGGGTGACTGAAGCTTTCTTT. This translates into CSAPSRLRGGGGVTEAFF.